Below, 23 T cell receptor beta chains from the same sample are listed, as sequenced in a study of blood T cell repertoires in COVID-19. The repertoire was sequenced with immunoSEQ multiplex PCR; TCRdb's copy has only in-frame clones and lacks some. This sample has 35,000 to 50,000 clones, with around 85% found just once. The sequenced sample was peripheral blood. All receptors come from a human donor in a cohort sampled during active COVID-19.

The chain combines TRBV9 with TRBJ1-6; D might be TRBD1 (5 bases). Looked up from germline, CDR1 is SGDLS and CDR2 is YYNGEE. Trimming stripped 3 bases from V and 3 bases from J, with 10 bases between. The CDR3 extends over 15 amino acids. The DNA for the CDR3 is TGTGCCAGCAGCGCCGCAGGGAACTATAATTCACCCCTCCACTTT. Translated, it gives CASSAAGNYNSPLHF.

This clone was recorded once. In nucleotides, the CDR3 is TGTGCCAGCAGTCTACCCCATCGGATACTAGCGGGGGTTAACAACGGTGAGCAGTTCTTC. This translates into CASSLPHRILAGVNNGEQFF. This rearrangement joins TRBV28 to TRBJ2-1; TRBD2 agrees at 11 bases. The CDR3 sequence is 20 residues long. Germline-derived CDR1 and CDR2 are MDHEN and SYDVKM. The trim removed 5 bases at V and 9 bases at J, leaving 24 bases unmatched.

V and J are TRBV2 and TRBJ2-5; 8 positions match TRBD1. Trimming at V came to 11 bases and at J to 2 bases, leaving 7 bases not matched to a gene. CDR3 length: 13 residues. CDR1 is SNHLY and CDR2 is FYNNEI in the germline V gene. As DNA, the CDR3 is TGTGCCTCCACAGGGGGGCAACAAGAGACCCAGTACTTC. Translating gives CASTGGQQETQYF.

This clone was seen once. The rearrangement links TRBV5-4 to TRBJ1-1; the D is unclear. Trimming took off 0 bases at V and 0 bases at J, with 9 bases between the two ends. The CDR3 is 15 amino acids. Germline V CDR1 and CDR2: SGHNT, YYREEE (reference sequence). CDR3 bases: TGTGCCAGCAGCTTGGGACGGAGCATGAACACTGAAGCTTTCTTT. Protein product: CASSLGRSMNTEAFF.

This chain connects TRBV11-3 to TRBJ2-1, with 7 bases identical to TRBD1. In germline, CDR1 is SGHNT, CDR2 YENEEA. The CDR3 has 15 residues. J was trimmed by 3 bases and V by 1 base; bases with no gene match: 3. The CDR3 sequence: CASSLGTGVYNEQFF. The CDR3 region has the DNA TGTGCCAGCAGCTTAGGTACAGGGGTCTACAATGAGCAGTTCTTC. The whole variable domain, remainder taken from reference TRBV11-3 and TRBJ2-1, is EAGVVQSPRYKIIEKKQPVAFWCNPISGHNTLYWYLQNLGQGPELLIRYENEEAVDDSQLPKDRFSAERLKGVDSTLKIQPAELGDSAVYLCASSLGTGVYNEQFFGPGTRLTVL.

The chain is built from TRBV5-1 and TRBJ1-3, with 8 bases lining up with TRBD1. This CDR3 is 18 amino acids long. J was trimmed by 0 bases and V by 4 bases; bases with no gene match: 12. Germline loops: CDR1 SGHRS, CDR2 YFSETQ. The CDR3 DNA is TGCGCCAGCAGCATGGGGACAGGAGTTCGCTCCTCTGGAAACACCATATATTTT. It translates to CASSMGTGVRSSGNTIYF. The full variable domain, its missing parts supplied by reference TRBV5-1 and TRBJ1-3, is KAGVTQTPRYLIKTRGQQVTLSCSPISGHRSVSWYQQTPGQGLQFLFEYFSETQRNKGNFPGRFSGRQFSNSRSEMNVSTLELGDSALYLCASSMGTGVRSSGNTIYFGEGSWLTVV.

This clone appeared a single time. This rearrangement joins TRBV4-1 to TRBJ2-5; 13 nucleotides align to TRBD2. The CDR3 is 16 residues long. V shed 0 bases and J 5 bases; nucleotides not matched to a gene: 3. Germline V gene sequence: CDR1 MGHRA, CDR2 YSYEKL. CDR3 residues: CASSQEGLAGQETQYF. DNA of the CDR3: TGCGCCAGCAGCCAAGAGGGACTAGCGGGGCAGGAGACCCAGTACTTC.

The chain joins TRBV28 to TRBJ2-7, with 8 bases that match TRBD2. Unmatched junction bases numbered 17, after V lost 4 bases and J lost 0 bases. CDR3 size: 19 residues. Germline V gives CDR1 MDHEN, CDR2 SYDVKM. The CDR3 DNA is TGTGCCAGCAGTTCGCCGTGGGGAAGCGGGGGCCTATACTCCTACGAGCAGTACTTC. Its protein is CASSSPWGSGGLYSYEQYF.

This sequence joins TRBV7-2 and TRBJ2-3, with 7 bases identical to TRBD2. Germline-derived CDR1 and CDR2 are SGHTA and FQGNSA. J was trimmed by 4 bases and V by 3 bases; bases with no gene match: 7. The CDR3 is 15 amino acids. For the CDR3, the DNA is TGTGCCAGCAGCTTTCTGGAGGGGAGGGCAGATACGCAGTATTTT. The encoded protein is CASSFLEGRADTQYF. The full variable domain, in which reference TRBV7-2 and TRBJ2-3 provide the parts outside the CDR3, is GAGVSQSPSNKVTEKGKDVELRCDPISGHTALYWYRQSLGQGLEFLIYFQGNSAPDKSGLPSDRFSAERTGGSVSTLTIQRTQQEDSAVYLCASSFLEGRADTQYFGPGTRLTVL.

The rearrangement links TRBV15 to TRBJ1-3; 10 bases map to TRBD1. This CDR3 is 16 amino acids long. CDR1 is LNHNV, CDR2 YYDKDF, per germline (reference sequence). V was clipped by 2 bases and J by 2 bases; unmatched bases: 3. In DNA, the CDR3 is TGTGCCACCAGCAGACGGGACAGGGGCCCTGGAAACACCATATATTTT. Translating gives CATSRRDRGPGNTIYF.

V usage is TRBV28 and J usage is TRBJ2-6, with 9 bases matching TRBD1. V shed 3 bases and J 0 bases; nucleotides not matched to a gene: 9. This CDR3 region has 19 residues. Germline V gene data show CDR1 as MDHEN and CDR2 as SYDVKM. DNA for the CDR3: TGTGCCAGCAGTTTTGAATTCCGGGACAGGGTCTCTGGGGCCAACGTCCTGACTTTC. Translated: CASSFEFRDRVSGANVLTF.

The gene calls are TRBV19 and TRBJ1-3; TRBD1 aligns across 7 bases. Germline CDR1 LNHDA, CDR2 SQIVND (reference sequence). V lost 7 bases to trimming and J lost 0 bases; unmatched junction nucleotides: 12. There are 17 residues in the CDR3. DNA of the CDR3: TGTGCCAGTACCCCCCCCGGGACAGCCGTCTCTGGAAACACCATATATTTT. Translated: CASTPPGTAVSGNTIYF.

The chain has TRBV6-5 and TRBJ2-2; perhaps TRBD2 as D (5 bases). The CDR3 is 12 residues long. Trimming removed 5 bases from V and 6 bases from J, with 7 bases in between. Germline CDR1 MNHEY, CDR2 SVGAGI. CDR3 residues: CASSRGPGELFF. DNA for the CDR3: TGTGCCAGCAGTCGAGGGCCCGGGGAGCTGTTTTTT.

The chain employs TRBV2 and TRBJ1-2; D ambiguous. The length of the CDR3 is 15 residues. Germline V gene data show CDR1 as SNHLY and CDR2 as FYNNEI. Trimming pared 3 bases from V and 4 bases from J, leaving 15 bases between. The DNA of the CDR3 is TGTGCCAGCAGTGAGGGAGGGATACAAACCTATGGCTACACCTTC. This translates into CASSEGGIQTYGYTF.

This chain joins TRBV3-1 (or the pseudogene TRBV3-2) and TRBJ1-2; D call uncertain. CDR1 and CDR2 from the germline V gene are LGHDT and YNNKEL (reference sequence). The CDR3 is 14 residues long. The V end was cut by 5 bases, the J end by 2 bases, with 12 bases between. The CDR3 DNA reads as TGTGCCAGCAGCTTTCAACAGACGAACTATGGCTACACCTTC. Translating gives CASSFQQTNYGYTF.

This chain links TRBV7-8 with TRBJ2-2; 8 bases map to TRBD1. CDR1 is SGHVS, CDR2 FQNEAQ, per germline. V trimming: 5 bases; J trimming: 7 bases; junction bases outside the gene matches: 12. The CDR3 is 16 residues long. This CDR3 is CASSQRQGQTGGELFF. The CDR3 nucleotides read TGTGCCAGCAGCCAGAGACAGGGGCAAACTGGCGGGGAGCTGTTTTTT.

This clone occurred a few times. The V call is TRBV4-1, the J call TRBJ1-1; TRBD1 matches 7 bases. From germline, CDR1 is MGHRA and CDR2 YSYEKL. Losses at the gene ends were 1 base for V and 3 bases for J; bases not matched to a gene: 5. The CDR3 is 15 residues long. The CDR3 loop is CASSQGEGADTEAFF. The CDR3 region has the DNA TGCGCCAGCAGCCAAGGTGAGGGGGCAGACACTGAAGCTTTCTTT.

This clone showed up just once. V gene TRBV6-5 combines with J gene TRBJ1-6; D unresolved. Germline CDR1 reads MNHEY; CDR2 reads SVGAGI. The CDR3 is 15 amino acids. V was pared by 5 bases and J by 0 bases, with 8 bases between. CDR3 DNA sequence: TGTGCCAGCAGTCGCTCGAGCTCCTATAATTCACCCCTCCACTTT. It specifies CASSRSSSYNSPLHF.

The chain uses TRBV11-3 and TRBJ1-5; no clear D. Germline V gene sequence: CDR1 SGHNT, CDR2 YENEEA. V shed 4 bases and J shed 9 bases, with 7 bases lying between them. This CDR3 is built from 11 residues. CDR3 DNA: TGTGCCAGCAGCTCTTATCGGCCCCAGCATTTT. This translates into CASSSYRPQHF.

The chain recombines TRBV11-3 with TRBJ1-6; D is possibly TRBD1 (5 bases). Per germline, CDR1 SGHNT and CDR2 YENEEA. This CDR3 is 16 amino acids long. Trimming took 0 bases from V and 9 from J, leaving 15 bases between them. CDR3 amino acids: CASSLDIGHVPSPLHF. CDR3 sequence (DNA): TGTGCCAGCAGCTTAGATATAGGACACGTGCCTTCACCCCTCCACTTT. The variable domain in full, completed from reference TRBV11-3 and TRBJ1-6, reads EAGVVQSPRYKIIEKKQPVAFWCNPISGHNTLYWYLQNLGQGPELLIRYENEEAVDDSQLPKDRFSAERLKGVDSTLKIQPAELGDSAVYLCASSLDIGHVPSPLHFGNGTRLTVT.

V gene TRBV5-5 combines with J gene TRBJ1-2, with TRBD1 matching 9 bases. Germline V gene sequence: CDR1 SGHKS, CDR2 YYEKEE (reference sequence). The CDR3 extends over 15 amino acids. Trimming removed 4 bases from V and 6 bases from J; junction bases left unmatched: 10. Written as DNA, the CDR3 is TGTGCCAGCAGCGTTCGGGACAGGGTACGAGATGGCTACACCTTC. Protein: CASSVRDRVRDGYTF.

This rearrangement joins TRBV7-2 to TRBJ2-7, with 10 bases aligning to TRBD2. Germline V CDR1 and CDR2: SGHTA, FQGNSA. Trimming at V came to 5 bases and at J to 2 bases, leaving 6 bases not matched to a gene. The CDR3 loop spans 15 amino acids. This CDR3 reads CASSQTSGATYEQYF. The CDR3 DNA follows: TGTGCCAGCAGCCAAACTAGCGGGGCCACCTACGAGCAGTACTTC.

CDR3 DNA sequence: TGTGCCAGCAGTGAATCGGCGGGGAGTTACAATGAGCAGTTCTTC. Translation: CASSESAGSYNEQFF. This chain joins TRBV6-4 and TRBJ2-1, with D possibly TRBD2 on 6 matching bases. V lost 3 bases, J lost 4 bases, and 13 bases lay in between. The CDR3 extends over 15 amino acids. The germline V gene has CDR1 MRHNA and CDR2 SNTAGT.